The clone carrying this T cell receptor beta chain has ten or more counts. This specimen comes from a study of T cells in Graves' hyperthyroidism and ophthalmopathy. CDR3 length equals 16 residues. Trimming shortened V by 6 bases and J by 2 bases, and 20 bases separated the two germline ends. Per the germline V gene, CDR1 is MNHEY and CDR2 is SMNVEV (reference sequence). TCR beta CDR3 sequences were amplified from RNA transcripts. Researchers ran a first-round RT-PCR on the TCR CDR3 using the HTBI primer set. TCRdb re-called the multiplex PCR reads with MiXCR, one entry per CDR3 protein. The table has about 520,000 distinct CDR3 sequences, around 22% seen once; the top ten hold around 11%.

The receptor comes from a woman aged 30 to 39 with Graves' ophthalmopathy. The chain couples TRBV27 to TRBJ2-7, with a possible D match to TRBD2 (6 bases). What was sequenced was blood. The CDR3 region has the DNA TGTGCCAGCAGCAAAACGCGGAGGGACCGTCCCTACGAGCAGTACTTC. Protein product: CASSKTRRDRPYEQYF.